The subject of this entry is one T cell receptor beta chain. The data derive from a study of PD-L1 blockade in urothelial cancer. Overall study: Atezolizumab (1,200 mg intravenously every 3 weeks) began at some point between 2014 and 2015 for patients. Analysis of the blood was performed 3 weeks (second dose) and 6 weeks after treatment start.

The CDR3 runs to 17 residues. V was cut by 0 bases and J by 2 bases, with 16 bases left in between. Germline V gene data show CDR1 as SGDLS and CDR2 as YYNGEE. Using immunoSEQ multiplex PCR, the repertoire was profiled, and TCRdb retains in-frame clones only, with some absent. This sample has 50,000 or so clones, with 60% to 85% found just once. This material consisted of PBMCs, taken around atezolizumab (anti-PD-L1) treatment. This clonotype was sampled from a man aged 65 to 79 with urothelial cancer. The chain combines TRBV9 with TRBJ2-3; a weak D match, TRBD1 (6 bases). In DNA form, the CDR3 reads TGTGCCAGCAGCGTAGAGGTTACAGGGCTGTCCACAGATACGCAGTATTTT. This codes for CASSVEVTGLSTDTQYF.